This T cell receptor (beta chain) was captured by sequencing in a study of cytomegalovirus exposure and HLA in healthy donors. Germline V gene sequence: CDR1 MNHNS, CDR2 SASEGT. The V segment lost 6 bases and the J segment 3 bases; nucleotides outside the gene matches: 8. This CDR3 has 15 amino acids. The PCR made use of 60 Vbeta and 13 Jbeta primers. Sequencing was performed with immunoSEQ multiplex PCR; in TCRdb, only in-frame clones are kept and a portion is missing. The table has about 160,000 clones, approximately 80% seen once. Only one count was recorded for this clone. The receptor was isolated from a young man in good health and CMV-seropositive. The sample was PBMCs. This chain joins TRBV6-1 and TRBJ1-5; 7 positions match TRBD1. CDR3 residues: CASSSAQGINQPQHF. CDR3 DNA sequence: TGTGCCAGCAGCTCAGCACAGGGGATCAATCAGCCCCAGCATTTT.